These T cell receptor beta chains were read from a single sample in a study of cytomegalovirus exposure and HLA in healthy donors. Measured with immunoSEQ multiplex PCR; TCRdb has only the in-frame clones, and not every one. The sample holds around 65,000 clones, about 91% seen once. Material: PBMCs. The receptors were sampled from a man younger than 35 in good health and CMV-seropositive. CDR3s include the opening cysteine and the closing phenylalanine or tryptophan. A D gene is named only where the DNA matches it firmly. Size values are once, few and many counts, or a class for expanded clones, and some rows have none.

>TRBJ2-3|TRBV5-6|NA|TRBD1
CASSQGQGSTDTQYF
TGTGCCAGCAGCCAGGGACAGGGAAGCACAGATACGCAGTATTTT
>TRBJ1-5|TRBV28|NA|NA
CASSLLGAGQPQHF
TGTGCCAGCAGTTTATTGGGTGCGGGTCAGCCCCAGCATTTT
>TRBJ2-7|TRBV9|once|TRBD2
CASSPLSTSASYEQYF
TGTGCCAGCAGTCCTCTTTCGACTAGCGCCTCCTACGAGCAGTACTTC
>TRBJ1-3|TRBV19|NA|TRBD1
CASSVTGQASGNTIYF
TGTGCCAGTAGTGTCACGGGACAGGCTTCTGGAAACACCATATATTTT
>TRBJ1-5|TRBV28|NA|NA
CASSLPAGVAQPQHF
TGTGCCAGCAGTTTACCTGCGGGGGTGGCTCAGCCCCAGCATTTT
>TRBJ2-5|TRBV27|NA|TRBD1
CASSSGTGYETQYF
TGTGCCAGCAGTTCCGGGACAGGGTACGAGACCCAGTACTTC
>TRBJ1-1|TRBV9|NA|TRBD1
CASSVGQGGWKTEAFF
TGTGCCAGCAGCGTAGGACAGGGGGGATGGAAAACTGAAGCTTTCTTT
>TRBJ2-1|TRBV10-1|NA|TRBD2
CASSDRTSGPYNEQFF
TGCGCCAGCAGTGACCGGACTAGCGGACCCTACAATGAGCAGTTCTTC
>TRBJ1-1|TRBV2|few|NA
CASKGHSNTEAFF
TGTGCCAGCAAGGGACACTCGAACACTGAAGCTTTCTTT
>TRBJ2-7|TRBV12-1|few|NA
CARRPSAWKYEQYF
TGTGCCAGGAGACCTAGTGCATGGAAATACGAGCAGTACTTC
>TRBJ2-1|TRBV9|NA|TRBD2
CASSTRTSGSSYNEQFF
TGTGCCAGCAGCACCCGGACTAGCGGGAGCTCCTACAATGAGCAGTTCTTC
>TRBJ2-1|TRBV5-6|NA|TRBD2
CASSSAGGSSYNEQFF
TGTGCCAGCAGTTCAGCGGGAGGGAGCTCCTACAATGAGCAGTTCTTC
>TRBJ1-1|TRBV5-1|NA|TRBD1
CASSLAGTGTNTEAFF
TGCGCCAGCAGCTTGGCCGGGACAGGGACGAACACTGAAGCTTTCTTT
>TRBJ1-1|TRBV6-1|NA|TRBD1
CASSEEEGADPAFF
TGTGCCAGCAGTGAAGAGGAGGGGGCCGATCCGGCTTTCTTT
>TRBJ2-7|TRBV18|NA|NA
CASSPGRGSTYEQYF
TGTGCCAGCTCACCAGGGAGGGGGTCCACCTACGAGCAGTACTTC
>TRBJ2-1|TRBV7-3|NA|TRBD2
CASSLVLAEYNEQFF
TGTGCCAGCAGCTTAGTACTAGCGGAGTACAATGAGCAGTTCTTC
>TRBJ2-5|TRBV5-1|NA|TRBD2
CASSLAGGPQETQYF
TGCGCCAGCAGCTTAGCGGGAGGGCCCCAAGAGACCCAGTACTTC
>TRBJ2-7|TRBV5-6|NA|NA
CASSVAYEQYF
TGTGCCAGCAGCGTAGCCTACGAGCAGTACTTC
>TRBJ2-1|TRBV9|NA|NA
CASSPRWSEQFF
TGTGCCAGCAGCCCACGCTGGAGTGAGCAGTTCTTC
>TRBJ2-1|TRBV6-6|NA|TRBD2
CASTLAGGGEQFF
TGTGCCAGCACATTAGCGGGAGGCGGTGAGCAGTTCTTC
>TRBJ2-7|TRBV28|NA|NA
CASSLRGSPSYEQYF
TGTGCCAGCAGTTTACGGGGGTCCCCCTCCTACGAGCAGTACTTC
>TRBJ1-5|TRBV6-4|NA|NA
CASSMTGSGNQPQHF
TGTGCCAGCAGTATGACAGGCTCGGGCAATCAGCCCCAGCATTTT
>TRBJ2-3|TRBV13|NA|NA
CASSQNLERSTDTQYF
TGTGCCAGCAGCCAGAACCTCGAGAGGAGCACAGATACGCAGTATTTT
>TRBJ1-5|TRBV7-8|NA|NA
CASSLSGRQSNQPQHF
TGTGCCAGCAGCTTATCAGGAAGGCAGAGCAATCAGCCCCAGCATTTT
>TRBJ1-1|TRBV10-1|once|NA
CASSALGSTEAFF
TGCGCCAGCTCTGCTCTGGGGAGCACTGAAGCTTTCTTT
>TRBJ1-5|TRBV18|NA|NA
CASSPPSGGNQPQHF
TGTGCCAGCTCACCACCGTCGGGGGGCAATCAGCCCCAGCATTTT
>TRBJ2-2|TRBV10-3|once|NA
CAIREAGRSGELFF
TGTGCCATCAGAGAGGCGGGTCGGAGCGGGGAGCTGTTTTTT
>TRBJ1-5|TRBV5-1|NA|NA
CASSQDTGDQPQHF
TGCGCCAGCAGCCAGGACACCGGAGATCAGCCCCAGCATTTT
>TRBJ2-1|TRBV7-9|NA|TRBD2
CASSPGLAGYNEQFF
TGTGCCAGCAGCCCGGGACTAGCGGGATATAATGAGCAGTTCTTC
>TRBJ1-1|TRBV21-1|NA|NA
CASSKGSRDRGDTEAFF
TGTGCCAGCAGCAAAGGGTCAAGGGACAGGGGGGACACTGAAGCTTTCTTT
>TRBJ2-7|TRBV29-1|NA|NA
CSGILALEQYF
TGCAGCGGTATTCTAGCGCTCGAGCAGTACTTC
>TRBJ1-2|TRBV6-1|NA|TRBD1
CASSETGDYGYTF
TGTGCCAGCAGTGAGACAGGGGACTATGGCTACACCTTC
>TRBJ1-5|TRBV4-1|NA|TRBD1
CASSQMVGGAEPQHF
TGCGCCAGCAGCCAAATGGTAGGGGGCGCTGAGCCCCAGCATTTT
>TRBJ2-7|TRBV29-1|once|TRBD1
CSVEVAGGYEQYF
TGCAGCGTTGAAGTGGCAGGGGGCTACGAGCAGTACTTC
>TRBJ2-3|TRBV9|NA|NA
CASSGMAGISTDTQYF
TGTGCCAGCAGCGGGATGGCGGGAATTAGCACAGATACGCAGTATTTT
>TRBJ1-2|TRBV19|NA|NA
CASSISPYGYTF
TGTGCCAGTAGTATAAGCCCGTATGGCTACACCTTC